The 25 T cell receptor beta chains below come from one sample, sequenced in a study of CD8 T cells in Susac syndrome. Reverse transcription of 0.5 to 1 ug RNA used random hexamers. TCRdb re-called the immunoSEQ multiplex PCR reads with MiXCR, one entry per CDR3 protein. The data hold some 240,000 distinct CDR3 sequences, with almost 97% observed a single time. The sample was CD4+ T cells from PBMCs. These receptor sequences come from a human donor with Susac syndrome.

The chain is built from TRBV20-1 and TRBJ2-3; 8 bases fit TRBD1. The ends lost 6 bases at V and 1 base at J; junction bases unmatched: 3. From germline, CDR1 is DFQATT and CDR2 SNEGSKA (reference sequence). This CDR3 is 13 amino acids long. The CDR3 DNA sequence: TGCAGTGCAAGCAGGGGGCGCACAGATACGCAGTATTTT. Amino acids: CSASRGRTDTQYF.

DNA of the CDR3: TGCAGCGTTGGGGTTGGGACTAACTATGGCTACACCTTC. This sequence encodes CSVGVGTNYGYTF. The V call is TRBV29-1, the J call TRBJ1-2; D gene ambiguous. The CDR3 loop spans 13 amino acids. The V gene lost 4 bases and the J gene lost 0 bases, with 9 bases spanning the gap. Germline CDR1 SQVTM, CDR2 ANQGSEA.

The CDR3 loop reads CASGLDNQPQHF. CDR3 nucleotide sequence: TGTGCTAGTGGTTTGGACAATCAGCCCCAGCATTTT. This chain connects TRBV12-5 to TRBJ1-5, with unresolved D. Germline CDR1 is LGHNT and CDR2 is FRNRAP. The CDR3 totals 12 residues. Deletions cut 1 base from V and 3 bases from J, with 1 base between.

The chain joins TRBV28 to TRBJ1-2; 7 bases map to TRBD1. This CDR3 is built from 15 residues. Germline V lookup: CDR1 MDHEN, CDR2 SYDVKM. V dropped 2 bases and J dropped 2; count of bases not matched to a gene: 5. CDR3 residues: CASSLGGQTNYGYTF. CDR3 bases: TGTGCCAGCAGTTTAGGGGGACAGACCAACTATGGCTACACCTTC.

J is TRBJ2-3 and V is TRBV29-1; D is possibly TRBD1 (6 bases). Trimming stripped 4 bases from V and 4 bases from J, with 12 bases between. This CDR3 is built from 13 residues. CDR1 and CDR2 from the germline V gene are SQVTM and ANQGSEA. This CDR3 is CSVVQGFADTQYF. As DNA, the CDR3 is TGCAGCGTTGTGCAGGGGTTCGCAGATACGCAGTATTTT.

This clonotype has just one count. CDR3 sequence (DNA): TGTGCCAGCAGTCCCGTTGTTGCGGGGGCGTACAATGAGCAGTTCTTC. It encodes CASSPVVAGAYNEQFF. The gene calls are TRBV28 and TRBJ2-1; D is perhaps TRBD2 (7 bases). Germline V lookup: CDR1 MDHEN, CDR2 SYDVKM. This CDR3 region has 16 residues. V lost 5 bases and J lost 4, with 18 bases in between.

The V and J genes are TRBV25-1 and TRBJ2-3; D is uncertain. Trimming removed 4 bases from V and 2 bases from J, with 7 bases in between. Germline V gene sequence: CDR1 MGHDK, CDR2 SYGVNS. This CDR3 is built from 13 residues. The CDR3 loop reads CASSAWYTDTQYF. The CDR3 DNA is TGTGCCAGCAGTGCATGGTACACAGATACGCAGTATTTT. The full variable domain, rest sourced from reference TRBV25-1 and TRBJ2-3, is EADIYQTPRYLVIGTGKKITLECSQTMGHDKMYWYQQDPGMELHLIHYSYGVNSTEKGDLSSESTVSRIRTEHFPLTLESARPSHTSQYLCASSAWYTDTQYFGPGTRLTVL.

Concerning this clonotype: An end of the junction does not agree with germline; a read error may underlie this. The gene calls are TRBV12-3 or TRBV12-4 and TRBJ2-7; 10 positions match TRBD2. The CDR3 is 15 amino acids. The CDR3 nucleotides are TGTGCCAGCAGCCCGATTAGCGGGAGGTCCTTCGAGCAGTACTTC. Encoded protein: CASSPISGRSFEQYF.

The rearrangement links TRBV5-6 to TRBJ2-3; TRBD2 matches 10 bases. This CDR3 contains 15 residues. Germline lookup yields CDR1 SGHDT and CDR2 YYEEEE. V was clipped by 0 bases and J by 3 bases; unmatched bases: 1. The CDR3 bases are TGTGCCAGCAGCTTGGCTAGCGGGAGTACAGATACGCAGTATTTT. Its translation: CASSLASGSTDTQYF.

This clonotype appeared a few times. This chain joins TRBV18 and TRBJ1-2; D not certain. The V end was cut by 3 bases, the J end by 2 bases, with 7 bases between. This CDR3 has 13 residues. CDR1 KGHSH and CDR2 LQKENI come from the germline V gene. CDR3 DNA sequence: TGTGCCAGCTCACCGGGCTTCAACTATGGCTACACCTTC. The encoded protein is CASSPGFNYGYTF.

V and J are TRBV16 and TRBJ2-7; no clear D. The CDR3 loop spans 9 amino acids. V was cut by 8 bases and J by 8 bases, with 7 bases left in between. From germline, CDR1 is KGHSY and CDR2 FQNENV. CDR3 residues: CASRIKQYF. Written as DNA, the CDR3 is TGTGCCAGCCGGATAAAGCAGTACTTC.

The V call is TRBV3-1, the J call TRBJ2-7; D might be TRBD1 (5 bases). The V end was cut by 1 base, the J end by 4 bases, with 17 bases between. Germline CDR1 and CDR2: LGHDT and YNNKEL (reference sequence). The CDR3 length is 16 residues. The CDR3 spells CASSQARPGQGYEQYF. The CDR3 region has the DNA TGTGCCAGCAGCCAAGCCCGGCCAGGGCAAGGGTACGAGCAGTACTTC.

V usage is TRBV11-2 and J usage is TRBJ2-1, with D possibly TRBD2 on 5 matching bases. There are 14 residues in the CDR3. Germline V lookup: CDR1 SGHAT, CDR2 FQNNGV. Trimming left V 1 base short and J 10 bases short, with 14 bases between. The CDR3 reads CASSLVIPSREQFF. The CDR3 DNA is TGTGCCAGCAGCTTAGTGATCCCTAGCCGGGAGCAGTTCTTC.

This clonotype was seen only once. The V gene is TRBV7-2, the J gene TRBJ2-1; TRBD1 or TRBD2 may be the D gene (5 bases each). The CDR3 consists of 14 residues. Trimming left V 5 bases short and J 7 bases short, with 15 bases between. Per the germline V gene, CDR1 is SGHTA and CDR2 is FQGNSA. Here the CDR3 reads CASSVVRGVNEQFF. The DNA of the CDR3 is TGTGCCAGCAGCGTCGTTAGGGGAGTAAATGAGCAGTTCTTC.

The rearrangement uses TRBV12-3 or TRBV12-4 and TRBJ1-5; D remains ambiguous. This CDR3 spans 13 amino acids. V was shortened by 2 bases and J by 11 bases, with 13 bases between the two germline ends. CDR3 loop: CASSLTQAGAQHF. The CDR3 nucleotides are TGTGCCAGCAGTTTAACCCAGGCAGGAGCCCAGCATTTT.

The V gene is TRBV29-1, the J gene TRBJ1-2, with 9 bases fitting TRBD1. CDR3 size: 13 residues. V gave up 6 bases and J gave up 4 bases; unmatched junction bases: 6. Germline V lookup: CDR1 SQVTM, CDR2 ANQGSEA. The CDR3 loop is CSVLTGGSYGYTF. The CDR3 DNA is TGCAGCGTACTTACAGGGGGCAGCTATGGCTACACCTTC.

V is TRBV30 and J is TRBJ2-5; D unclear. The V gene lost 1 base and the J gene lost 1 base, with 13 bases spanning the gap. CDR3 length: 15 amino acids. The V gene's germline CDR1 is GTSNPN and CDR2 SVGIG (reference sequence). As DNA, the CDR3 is TGTGCCTGGAGTGCTCACCAACCATTCCAAGAGACCCAGTACTTC. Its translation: CAWSAHQPFQETQYF.

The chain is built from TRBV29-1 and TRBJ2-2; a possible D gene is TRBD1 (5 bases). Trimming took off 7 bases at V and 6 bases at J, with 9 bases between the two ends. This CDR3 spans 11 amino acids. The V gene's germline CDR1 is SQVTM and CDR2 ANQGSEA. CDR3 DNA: TGCAGCGCAAGGGGATCCGGGGAGCTGTTTTTT. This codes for CSARGSGELFF.

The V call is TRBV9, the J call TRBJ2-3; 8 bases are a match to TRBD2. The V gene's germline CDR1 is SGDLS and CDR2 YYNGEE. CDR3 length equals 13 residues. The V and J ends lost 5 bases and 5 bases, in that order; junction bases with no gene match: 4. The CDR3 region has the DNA TGTGCCAGCAGTACTGCGGGGGGAGATACGCAGTATTTT. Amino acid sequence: CASSTAGGDTQYF.

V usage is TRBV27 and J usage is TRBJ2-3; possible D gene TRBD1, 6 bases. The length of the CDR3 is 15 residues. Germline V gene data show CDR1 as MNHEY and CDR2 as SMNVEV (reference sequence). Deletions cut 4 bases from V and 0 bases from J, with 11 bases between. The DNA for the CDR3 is TGTGCCAGCAGTTCCCGACAGGTTAGCACAGATACGCAGTATTTT. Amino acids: CASSSRQVSTDTQYF.

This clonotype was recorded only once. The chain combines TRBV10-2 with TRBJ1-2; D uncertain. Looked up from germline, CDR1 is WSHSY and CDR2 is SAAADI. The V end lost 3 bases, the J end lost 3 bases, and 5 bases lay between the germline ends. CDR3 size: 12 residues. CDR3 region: CASSDQDYGYTF. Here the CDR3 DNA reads TGCGCCAGCAGTGACCAGGACTATGGCTACACCTTC.

CDR3 sequence reads: CASSFSTLGAQYF. The CDR3 region has the DNA TGTGCCAGCAGCTTCTCTACACTGGGTGCGCAGTATTTT. This chain uses TRBV7-3 with TRBJ2-3; no firm D call. Germline V gives CDR1 SGHTA, CDR2 FQGTGA. The V and J ends lost 3 bases and 10 bases respectively, with 14 bases between them. The CDR3 totals 13 residues. Variable domain in full (rest from reference TRBV7-3 and TRBJ2-3): GAGVSQTPSNKVTEKGKYVELRCDPISGHTALYWYRQSLGQGPEFLIYFQGTGAADDSGLPNDRFFAVRPEGSVSTLKIQRTERGDSAVYLCASSFSTLGAQYFGPGTRLTVL.

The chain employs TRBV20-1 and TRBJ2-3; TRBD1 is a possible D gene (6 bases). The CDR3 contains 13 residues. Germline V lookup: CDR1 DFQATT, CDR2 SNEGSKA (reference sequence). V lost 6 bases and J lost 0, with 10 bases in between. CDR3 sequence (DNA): TGCAGTGCATATCAGGGGAGCACAGATACGCAGTATTTT. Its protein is CSAYQGSTDTQYF.

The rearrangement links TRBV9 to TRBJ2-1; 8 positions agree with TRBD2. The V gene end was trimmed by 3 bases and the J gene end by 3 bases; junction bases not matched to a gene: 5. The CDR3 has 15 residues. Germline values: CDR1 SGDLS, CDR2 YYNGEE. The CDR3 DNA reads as TGTGCCAGCAGCGCTACCGGGACTAGCTACAATGAGCAGTTCTTC. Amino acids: CASSATGTSYNEQFF.

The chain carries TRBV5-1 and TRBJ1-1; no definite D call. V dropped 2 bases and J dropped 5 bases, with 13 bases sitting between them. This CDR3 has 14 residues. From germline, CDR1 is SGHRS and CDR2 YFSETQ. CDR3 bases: TGCGCCAGCAGCTTCGGGCTATCGGGGACTGAAGCTTTCTTT. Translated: CASSFGLSGTEAFF.